Listed here are 3 T cell receptor beta chains from one sample, sequenced in a study of control samples from healthy donors and cancer patients. Libraries were prepared by immunoSEQ multiplex PCR; TCRdb keeps only in-frame clonotypes and omits some of them. Among some 160,000 clones listed, roughly 90% were seen once. Sequencing was carried out using blood. These receptors all stem from a man aged 30-40 years in good health.

The rearrangement uses TRBV12-3 or TRBV12-4 and TRBJ2-7; D tentatively fits TRBD1 or TRBD2 (5 bases each). CDR3 size: 12 residues. V lost 5 bases to trimming and J lost 1 base, with 6 bases between them. The CDR3 loop is CASSGGSYEQYF. The DNA for the CDR3 is TGTGCCAGCAGTGGGGGATCCTACGAGCAGTACTTC.

The CDR3 DNA follows: TGTGCCAGCAGCTTGAGGCTGAACACTGAAGCTTTCTTT. Residues: CASSLRLNTEAFF. This chain connects TRBV5-7 to TRBJ1-1; D gene ambiguous. TRBV5-7 is an open reading frame whose function is uncertain. The V and J ends lost 1 base and 0 bases respectively, with 4 bases between them. The CDR3 is 13 amino acids.

V and J are TRBV3-1 (or the pseudogene TRBV3-2) and TRBJ1-5; a weak D match, TRBD1 (6 bases). The CDR3 runs 16 residues. In germline, CDR1 is LGHDT, CDR2 YNNKEL (reference sequence). V lost 0 bases to trimming and J lost 2 bases, with 11 bases between them. The CDR3 region is CASSQDYRAGNQPQHF. CDR3 DNA: TGTGCCAGCAGCCAAGACTACAGGGCGGGCAATCAGCCCCAGCATTTT.